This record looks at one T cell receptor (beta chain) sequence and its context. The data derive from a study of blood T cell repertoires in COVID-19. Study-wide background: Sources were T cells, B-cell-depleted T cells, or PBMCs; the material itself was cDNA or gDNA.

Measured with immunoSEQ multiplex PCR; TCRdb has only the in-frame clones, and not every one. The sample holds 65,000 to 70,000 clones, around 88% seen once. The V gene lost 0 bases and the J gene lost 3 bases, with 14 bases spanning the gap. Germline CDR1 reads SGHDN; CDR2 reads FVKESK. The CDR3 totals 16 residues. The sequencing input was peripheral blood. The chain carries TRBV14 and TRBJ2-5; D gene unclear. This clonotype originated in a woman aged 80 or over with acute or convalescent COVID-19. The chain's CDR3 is CASSQDLTVGKETQYF. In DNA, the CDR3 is TGTGCCAGCAGCCAAGATCTAACAGTTGGAAAAGAGACCCAGTACTTC.